Shown below are 22 T cell receptor beta chains from a single sample sequenced in a study of shared clonotypes between healthy human individuals. CD45RO-negative, CCR7-positively selected cells formed the naive CD8 fraction, excluding terminally differentiated effector memory CD45RA+ cells. Profiling relied on immunoSEQ multiplex PCR, and the TCRdb table lists in-frame clones only, not all of them. The sample has about 2 million clones; roughly 95% are singletons. Material: naive CD8+ T cells sorted from blood. The receptors originated from a man between 18 and 29 years old in good health.

The chain has TRBV6-5 and TRBJ2-1, with D unclear. The V gene lost 2 bases and the J gene lost 2 bases, with 10 bases spanning the gap. This CDR3 has 15 amino acids. CDR1 MNHEY and CDR2 SVGAGI come from the germline V gene. CDR3 nucleotides: TGTGCCAGCAGTTACGTCCGGGCCGCCTACAATGAGCAGTTCTTC. It yields the protein CASSYVRAAYNEQFF.

The chain has TRBV5-6 and TRBJ1-1; D possibly corresponds to TRBD1 (5 bases). The germline V gene encodes CDR1 SGHDT and CDR2 YYEEEE. CDR3 length: 14 amino acids. The V end was cut by 2 bases, the J end by 4 bases, with 12 bases between. CDR3 sequence reads: CASSFGGGSTEAFF. The CDR3 DNA follows: TGTGCCAGCAGCTTTGGGGGTGGAAGCACTGAAGCTTTCTTT.

This clone has a single count. The rearrangement links TRBV5-1 to TRBJ2-5; 12 nucleotides line up with TRBD2. Germline CDR1 reads SGHRS; CDR2 reads YFSETQ. V was clipped by 5 bases and J by 1 base; unmatched bases: 3. The CDR3 has 15 amino acids. In DNA, the CDR3 is TGCGCCAGCAGACTAGCGGGGGGCGTCCAAGAGACCCAGTACTTC. This translates into CASRLAGGVQETQYF.

This chain joins TRBV5-1 and TRBJ2-7; D tentatively fits TRBD1 or TRBD2 (5 bases each). The CDR3 consists of 14 residues. Between the trimmed V and J ends, which lost 5 bases and 5 bases, there was a span of 17 bases. Germline values: CDR1 SGHRS, CDR2 YFSETQ. The CDR3 DNA follows: TGCGCCAGCAGACCTAACTTAGGGACCCACGAGCAGTACTTC. Protein sequence: CASRPNLGTHEQYF.

The chain joins TRBV2 to TRBJ1-3; D is uncertain. Germline loops: CDR1 SNHLY, CDR2 FYNNEI. CDR3 length: 15 residues. V was shortened by 3 bases and J by 7 bases, with 16 bases between the two germline ends. CDR3 DNA: TGTGCCAGCAGTGACCCCACCCGAAAGGCGAACACCATATATTTT. It translates to CASSDPTRKANTIYF.

This rearrangement joins TRBV4-1 to TRBJ1-5; D remains ambiguous. Trimming shortened V by 0 bases and J by 4 bases, and 10 bases separated the two germline ends. Germline V gene data show CDR1 as MGHRA and CDR2 as YSYEKL. The CDR3 is made up of 15 amino acids. DNA of the CDR3: TGCGCCAGCAGCCAAGATATGGTAGTTAATCAGCCCCAGCATTTT. It yields the protein CASSQDMVVNQPQHF.

In DNA form, the CDR3 reads TGTGCCTTCGAGCGGGAGGGCCTTGGGGAGACCCAGTACTTC. This encodes CAFEREGLGETQYF. The rearrangement joins TRBV30 to TRBJ2-5, with 10 bases aligning to TRBD2. Per germline, CDR1 GTSNPN and CDR2 SVGIG (reference sequence). The CDR3 is made up of 14 amino acids. V shed 7 bases, J shed 5 bases, and the junction held 10 bases outside the gene matches.

The V gene is TRBV4-2, the J gene TRBJ2-7; D is uncertain. The CDR3 loop spans 16 amino acids. Deletions cut 0 bases from V and 9 bases from J, with 21 bases between. Per germline, CDR1 LGHNA and CDR2 YNFKEQ. The CDR3 nucleotides read TGTGCCAGCAGCCAAGATAACGGGCCACCAAGTACGAGGCAGTACTTC. This translates into CASSQDNGPPSTRQYF.

The chain is built from TRBV30 and TRBJ2-7; D perhaps matches TRBD1 (7 bases). V was pared by 3 bases and J by 4 bases, with 19 bases between. Germline values: CDR1 GTSNPN, CDR2 SVGIG (reference sequence). CDR3 length equals 15 residues. CDR3 coding DNA: TGTGCCTGGAGCAATCAACAGGAGGGACAGTACGAGCAGTACTTC. Translation gives CAWSNQQEGQYEQYF.

This clone was detected once. This chain uses TRBV4-1 with TRBJ2-7; D gene unclear. Germline CDR1 reads MGHRA; CDR2 reads YSYEKL. The CDR3 runs to 16 residues. The V and J ends lost 0 bases and 0 bases respectively, with 12 bases between them. DNA for the CDR3: TGCGCCAGCAGCCAAGATTCTGCCACGAGCTCCTACGAGCAGTACTTC. It is translated as CASSQDSATSSYEQYF.

J is TRBJ1-1 and V is TRBV7-9, with a weak D call TRBD1 (5 bases). Germline V lookup: CDR1 SEHNR, CDR2 FQNEAQ (reference sequence). The CDR3 has 15 amino acids. V lost 1 base to trimming and J lost 0 bases, with 9 bases between them. The CDR3 protein is CASSLGEDMNTEAFF. The CDR3 DNA reads TGTGCCAGCAGCTTAGGCGAGGACATGAACACTGAAGCTTTCTTT.

This clone is a singleton in its sample. CDR3 sequence: CASSYGGSSGEQYF. CDR3 in DNA: TGTGCCAGCAGTTACGGGGGCAGCTCGGGCGAGCAGTACTTC. This chain links TRBV6-6 with TRBJ2-7, with D perhaps matching TRBD1 (6 bases). Looked up from germline, CDR1 is MNHNY and CDR2 is SVGAGI (reference sequence). The length of the CDR3 is 14 residues. V gave up 2 bases and J gave up 6 bases, with 14 bases separating them.

Written as DNA, the CDR3 is TGCGCCAGCAGTGACAGGGACCCAGCAGATACGCAGTATTTT. Residues: CASSDRDPADTQYF. The V gene is TRBV10-1, the J gene TRBJ2-3; tentatively, D is TRBD1 or TRBD2 (5 bases each). The CDR3 is 14 residues long. Germline-derived CDR1 and CDR2 are WNHNN and SYGVQD (reference sequence). Trimming took 3 bases from V and 4 from J, leaving 11 bases between them.

This sequence joins TRBV7-9 and TRBJ2-6; 8 positions agree with TRBD1. The CDR3 runs 19 residues. In germline, CDR1 is SEHNR, CDR2 FQNEAQ (reference sequence). V shed 1 base, J shed 4 bases, and the junction held 12 bases outside the gene matches. As DNA, the CDR3 is TGTGCCAGCAGCTTAGAAGGTGTCAGGGGGCCTTGGGGGGCCAACGTCCTGACTTTC. Protein: CASSLEGVRGPWGANVLTF.

The V and J genes are TRBV6-6 and TRBJ2-1; 13 nucleotides match TRBD2. Germline V CDR1 and CDR2: MNHNY, SVGAGI (reference sequence). The V gene end was trimmed by 6 bases and the J gene end by 5 bases; junction bases not matched to a gene: 4. There are 15 residues in the CDR3. CDR3 sequence: CASRQGLAGDNEQFF. In nucleotides, the CDR3 is TGTGCCAGCAGACAAGGACTAGCGGGGGACAATGAGCAGTTCTTC.

A word on this clone: Other DNA variants within this sample encode the same CDR3. The chain carries TRBV11-2 and TRBJ2-1; no firm D call. The length of the CDR3 is 13 residues. V lost 1 base, J lost 5 bases, and 6 bases lay in between. Germline CDR1 reads SGHAT; CDR2 reads FQNNGV. The CDR3: CASSLALHNEQFF. Written as DNA, the CDR3 is TGTGCCAGCAGCTTAGCACTTCACAATGAGCAGTTCTTC.

Here the CDR3 reads CASSLGIEAEQYF. The DNA of the CDR3 is TGTGCCAGCAGCTTAGGAATTGAAGCCGAGCAGTACTTC. The J gene is TRBJ2-7, the V gene TRBV7-9, with D unclear. V was trimmed by 1 base and J by 6 bases, leaving 10 bases between them. The germline V gene encodes CDR1 SEHNR and CDR2 FQNEAQ (reference sequence). The CDR3 consists of 13 residues. The entire variable domain, with the rest obtained from reference TRBV7-9 and TRBJ2-7, is as follows: DTGVSQNPRHKITKRGQNVTFRCDPISEHNRLYWYRQTLGQGPEFLTYFQNEAQLEKSRLLSDRFSAERPKGSFSTLEIQRTEQGDSAMYLCASSLGIEAEQYFGPGTRLTVT.

The chain has TRBV28 and TRBJ1-1, with unresolved D. V lost 3 bases and J lost 3, with 8 bases in between. CDR3 length: 13 residues. CDR1 is MDHEN, CDR2 SYDVKM, per germline. The CDR3 DNA reads TGTGCCAGCAGTTTCATTGAGGACACTGAAGCTTTCTTT. It encodes CASSFIEDTEAFF.

In this sample, this clone turned up once. The rearrangement uses TRBV13 and TRBJ2-1; weak D call: TRBD1 (5 bases). Per the germline V gene, CDR1 is PRHDT and CDR2 is FYEKMQ (reference sequence). The CDR3 runs to 12 residues. V lost 3 bases to trimming and J lost 7 bases, with 7 bases between them. The CDR3 coding sequence is TGTGCCAGCAGCTTCCAGGGAAATGAGCAGTTCTTC. Protein: CASSFQGNEQFF.

The chain couples TRBV4-2 to TRBJ2-3, with D possibly matching TRBD2 (5 bases). From germline, CDR1 is LGHNA and CDR2 YNFKEQ. The CDR3 spans 15 residues. V was shortened by 3 bases and J by 7 bases, with 17 bases between the two germline ends. The chain's CDR3 is CASSQREGPLYTQYF. The DNA of the CDR3 is TGTGCCAGCAGCCAGAGAGAGGGCCCGCTATATACGCAGTATTTT.

J is TRBJ1-2 and V is TRBV9, with 9 bases aligning to TRBD1. The CDR3 consists of 15 residues. Germline V gene lookup returns CDR1 SGDLS and CDR2 YYNGEE. V dropped 4 bases and J dropped 2; count of bases not matched to a gene: 6. CDR3 amino acids: CASSPSGTGNYGYTF. The CDR3 DNA follows: TGTGCCAGCAGCCCGTCCGGGACAGGGAACTATGGCTACACCTTC.

This chain connects TRBV28 to TRBJ1-4, with 8 bases matching TRBD1. This CDR3 comprises 15 residues. Trimming at V came to 6 bases and at J to 6 bases, leaving 9 bases not matched to a gene. Germline lookup yields CDR1 MDHEN and CDR2 SYDVKM. CDR3: CASSTDREVDEKLFF. The CDR3 DNA reads TGTGCCAGCAGCACGGACAGGGAGGTTGATGAAAAACTGTTTTTT.